This T cell receptor (beta chain) was profiled in a study of cytomegalovirus exposure and HLA in healthy donors. Study findings and constraints: HLA alleles showed associations with about 17,000 TCR beta sequences in a later analysis, at a 0.05 false discovery rate.

There are 14 residues in the CDR3. Per the germline V gene, CDR1 is GTSNPN and CDR2 is SVGIG (reference sequence). On this clone itself: Its antigen remains unidentified.

A multiplex PCR was run with 60 Vbeta primers and 13 Jbeta primers. TCRdb's copy holds only in-frame clones and misses some; the assay was immunoSEQ multiplex PCR. Of over 150,000 clones listed, around 73% are singletons. The receptor was isolated from a woman between 18 and 29 years old in good health and CMV-seropositive. The rearrangement joins TRBV30 to TRBJ2-5; TRBD1 matches at 7 bases. The assigned J gene may be wrong: the sequence end matches TRBJ2-7 better. The sample taken for sequencing was PBMCs. The CDR3 nucleotides read TGTGCCTGGACACAGGGGATGGGGATCGGCGAGCAGTACTTC. It specifies CAWTQGMGIGEQYF.